The 24 T cell receptor beta chains below were found in one sample sequenced in a study of shared clonotypes between healthy human individuals. Clones were read by immunoSEQ multiplex PCR, and TCRdb kept only the in-frame ones, dropping some. The data show about 2.3 million clones, approximately 95% seen once. The sample was naive CD4+ T cells from PBMCs. Subset given: CD45RA+ positively selected. Receptors were obtained from a man aged 18 to 30 in good health. Some clones in this sample may be carry-over from other donors' samples.

The chain joins TRBV28 to TRBJ2-1; perhaps TRBD1 as D (6 bases). CDR1 and CDR2 (germline): MDHEN, SYDVKM. This CDR3 is 15 amino acids long. The germline V and J ends were trimmed by 7 bases and 7 bases, with 20 bases remaining between them. The CDR3 region is CASNLQGPRENEQFF. As DNA, the CDR3 is TGTGCCAGCAACCTACAGGGCCCACGGGAAAATGAGCAGTTCTTC.

This chain uses TRBV28 with TRBJ1-2, with a weak D call TRBD1 (5 bases). Germline V gives CDR1 MDHEN, CDR2 SYDVKM. The CDR3 has 14 residues. Trimming took off 2 bases at V and 6 bases at J, with 13 bases between the two ends. CDR3 DNA sequence: TGTGCCAGCAGTTTAGCGGGGGTGGTGGATGGCTACACCTTC. It specifies CASSLAGVVDGYTF.

The chain combines TRBV6-5 with TRBJ2-5; D gene uncertain. V was shortened by 6 bases and J by 5 bases, with 13 bases between the two germline ends. Germline loops: CDR1 MNHEY, CDR2 SVGAGI. The CDR3 loop spans 13 amino acids. The CDR3 loop is CASRPLGLETQYF. The CDR3 region has the DNA TGTGCCAGCAGGCCTTTAGGTTTGGAGACCCAGTACTTC.

J is TRBJ2-2 and V is TRBV9; D remains unclear. Trimming left V 1 base short and J 8 bases short, with 6 bases between. The CDR3 is 12 residues long. CDR1 SGDLS and CDR2 YYNGEE come from the germline V gene. DNA for the CDR3: TGTGCCAGCAGCGTACGAGCTGGGGAGCTGTTTTTT. Its translation: CASSVRAGELFF.

The genes are TRBV28 and TRBJ2-7; 9 positions agree with TRBD2. Per the germline V gene, CDR1 is MDHEN and CDR2 is SYDVKM. The CDR3 extends over 14 amino acids. The junction had 7 bases not matched to a gene; V was cut back by 10 bases and J by 0 bases. In DNA, the CDR3 is TGTGCCACCTTTGCGGGAGGGCCCTCCTACGAGCAGTACTTC. Its translation: CATFAGGPSYEQYF. Complete variable domain (other parts from reference TRBV28 and TRBJ2-7): DVKVTQSSRYLVKRTGEKVFLECVQDMDHENMFWYRQDPGLGLRLIYFSYDVKMKEKGDIPEGYSVSREKKERFSLILESASTNQTSMYLCATFAGGPSYEQYFGPGTRLTVT.

The V gene is TRBV14, the J gene TRBJ2-5; 9 bases are a match to TRBD1. Unmatched junction bases numbered 3, after V lost 5 bases and J lost 5 bases. Germline values: CDR1 SGHDN, CDR2 FVKESK. The CDR3 has 13 residues. CDR3 loop: CASSEGQGETQYF. The DNA of the CDR3 is TGTGCCAGCAGCGAAGGACAGGGGGAGACCCAGTACTTC.

This clone was counted between two and nine times. V usage is TRBV9 and J usage is TRBJ1-5, with 8 bases lining up with TRBD1. Germline trimming cut 5 bases from V and 2 bases from J; bases unmatched to any gene: 9. This CDR3 spans 16 amino acids. Looked up from germline, CDR1 is SGDLS and CDR2 is YYNGEE. CDR3: CASSADADRGNQPQHF. CDR3 in DNA: TGTGCCAGCAGTGCTGATGCGGACAGGGGCAATCAGCCCCAGCATTTT.

J is TRBJ1-5 and V is TRBV2; 7 bases map to TRBD1. Germline V lookup: CDR1 SNHLY, CDR2 FYNNEI. The CDR3 spans 14 residues. Losses at the gene ends were 6 bases for V and 7 bases for J; bases not matched to a gene: 9. The CDR3 DNA reads TGTGCCAGCAGGAGCAGGGGGGTGGGGCAGCCCCAGCATTTT. Its translation: CASRSRGVGQPQHF.

The rearrangement links TRBV15 to TRBJ2-5, with a possible D match to TRBD2 (5 bases). Per germline, CDR1 LNHNV and CDR2 YYDKDF (reference sequence). The V gene lost 3 bases and the J gene lost 5 bases, with 19 bases spanning the gap. This CDR3 has 16 residues. CDR3 nucleotides: TGTGCCACCAGCAGTCTCAGGTACAGAGGAGGCGAGACCCAGTACTTC. This codes for CATSSLRYRGGETQYF.

The rearrangement joins TRBV27 to TRBJ2-2; D unresolved. V shed 8 bases and J shed 7 bases, with 11 bases lying between them. From germline, CDR1 is MNHEY and CDR2 SMNVEV (reference sequence). CDR3 length: 12 amino acids. CDR3 region: CASRWGGGELFF. CDR3 DNA: TGTGCCAGCCGGTGGGGTGGCGGGGAGCTGTTTTTT.

This chain connects TRBV4-3 to TRBJ1-1; 9 bases are shared with TRBD1. The germline V gene has CDR1 LGHNA and CDR2 YSLEER. The junction had 8 bases not matched to a gene; V was cut back by 4 bases and J by 2 bases. This CDR3 region has 16 residues. CDR3 region: CASSLGGTGINTEAFF. As DNA, the CDR3 is TGCGCCAGCAGCCTAGGAGGGACAGGGATTAACACTGAAGCTTTCTTT.

The chain carries TRBV30 and TRBJ2-4; possibly TRBD2 for D (5 bases). The ends were cut back, 0 bases at V and 6 bases at J, with 12 bases in the middle. The CDR3 length is 14 residues. CDR1 is GTSNPN, CDR2 SVGIG, per germline (reference sequence). The CDR3 loop reads CAWSVGGPGNIQYF. In DNA form, the CDR3 reads TGTGCCTGGAGTGTTGGCGGGCCCGGAAACATTCAGTACTTC.

The V call is TRBV28, the J call TRBJ2-7; D remains ambiguous. V lost 7 bases and J lost 1, with 14 bases in between. The germline V gene has CDR1 MDHEN and CDR2 SYDVKM. CDR3 size: 14 residues. The CDR3 DNA sequence: TGTGCCAGCACCCCAGCACATGGATCCTACGAGCAGTACTTC. Translation gives CASTPAHGSYEQYF.

This CDR3 is CASVPSGQETQYF. In DNA, the CDR3 is TGTGCCAGCGTTCCTAGCGGGCAAGAGACCCAGTACTTC. This chain links TRBV6-5 with TRBJ2-5; 8 bases align to TRBD2. Germline-derived CDR1 and CDR2 are MNHEY and SVGAGI. Germline trimming cut 8 bases from V and 2 bases from J; bases unmatched to any gene: 4. This CDR3 comprises 13 residues.

The rearrangement links TRBV7-8 to TRBJ1-2; a possible D gene is TRBD1 (5 bases). Germline V gene data show CDR1 as SGHVS and CDR2 as FQNEAQ. CDR3 length: 13 residues. The ends were cut back, 5 bases at V and 8 bases at J, with 15 bases in the middle. The CDR3 nucleotides are TGTGCCAGCAGCCCAAGCAGGGAGTTCGGCTACACCTTC. Protein product: CASSPSREFGYTF.

V is TRBV19 and J is TRBJ2-7; 7 bases align to TRBD1. The V segment lost 5 bases and the J segment 6 bases; nucleotides outside the gene matches: 7. Germline V gene data show CDR1 as LNHDA and CDR2 as SQIVND (reference sequence). This CDR3 comprises 13 residues. The CDR3 loop is CASSFRDSSEQYF. The DNA of the CDR3 is TGTGCCAGTAGTTTCCGGGACAGTTCCGAGCAGTACTTC.

J is TRBJ1-1 and V is TRBV28; tentatively, D is TRBD1 (5 bases). CDR3 length: 13 residues. V lost 5 bases and J lost 4, with 11 bases in between. Germline V gene sequence: CDR1 MDHEN, CDR2 SYDVKM. CDR3 in amino acids: CASSTPGSTEAFF. CDR3 sequence (DNA): TGTGCCAGCAGTACCCCAGGGAGCACTGAAGCTTTCTTT.

A few counts support this clone. This sequence joins TRBV20-1 and TRBJ1-1; D unclear. CDR1 is DFQATT and CDR2 is SNEGSKA in the germline V gene (reference sequence). Trimming stripped 4 bases from V and 9 bases from J, with 12 bases between. This CDR3 is 11 amino acids long. DNA of the CDR3: TGCAGTGCTAACGAATTCTTCCAAGCTTTCTTT. Encoded protein: CSANEFFQAFF.

J is TRBJ2-2 and V is TRBV7-2; TRBD2 matches 12 bases. Looked up from germline, CDR1 is SGHTA and CDR2 is FQGNSA. V was clipped by 5 bases and J by 6 bases; unmatched bases: 10. This CDR3 comprises 17 residues. The CDR3 sequence: CASSPSGRGIRAGELFF. The CDR3 DNA reads TGTGCCAGCAGCCCTAGCGGGAGGGGAATTCGCGCCGGGGAGCTGTTTTTT.

A note on this clone: One end of the junction is discordant with germline, which a read error may explain. The sample contains more than one DNA sequence encoding this CDR3. The rearrangement uses TRBV7-9 and TRBJ2-3; unclear D gene. CDR1 is SEHNR and CDR2 is FQNEAQ in the germline V gene (reference sequence). This CDR3 has 13 residues. CDR3 protein: CASSLGLGDTQYF. In DNA form, the CDR3 reads TGTGCCAGCAGTTTAGGGCTGGGAGATACGCAGTATTTT.

The rearrangement links TRBV14 to TRBJ1-1; maybe TRBD1 (5 bases). Germline V gene sequence: CDR1 SGHDN, CDR2 FVKESK. V shed 0 bases and J shed 11 bases, with 19 bases lying between them. The CDR3 has 15 amino acids. CDR3 region: CASSQDRGGVRKAFF. CDR3 in DNA: TGTGCCAGCAGCCAAGATCGCGGAGGGGTTCGGAAGGCTTTCTTT.

A single count supports this clone. The V and J genes are TRBV7-8 and TRBJ2-5, with D possibly matching TRBD2 (5 bases). The CDR3 covers 17 residues. The germline V gene encodes CDR1 SGHVS and CDR2 FQNEAQ. V lost 5 bases and J 2 bases, leaving 21 bases between the germline ends. The chain's CDR3 is CASSQERWERLQETQYF. For the CDR3, the DNA is TGTGCCAGCAGCCAAGAGAGGTGGGAGCGTTTACAAGAGACCCAGTACTTC.

The chain combines TRBV6-6 with TRBJ1-2; 10 bases agree with TRBD1. The CDR3 totals 14 residues. V trimming: 7 bases; J trimming: 2 bases; junction bases outside the gene matches: 4. CDR1 is MNHNY and CDR2 is SVGAGI in the germline V gene (reference sequence). CDR3 residues: CASIPGQGNYGYTF. CDR3 DNA: TGTGCCAGCATACCGGGACAGGGGAACTATGGCTACACCTTC.

Comment on this clone: Other DNA variants within this sample encode the same CDR3. The chain is built from TRBV7-3 and TRBJ2-1; possibly TRBD1 for D (6 bases). Germline V lookup: CDR1 SGHTA, CDR2 FQGTGA. Trimming removed 4 bases at V and 7 bases at J, with 11 bases between. CDR3 length equals 13 residues. The CDR3: CASSSRQGNEQFF. The CDR3 DNA is TGTGCCAGCAGCTCCAGGCAGGGGAATGAGCAGTTCTTC.